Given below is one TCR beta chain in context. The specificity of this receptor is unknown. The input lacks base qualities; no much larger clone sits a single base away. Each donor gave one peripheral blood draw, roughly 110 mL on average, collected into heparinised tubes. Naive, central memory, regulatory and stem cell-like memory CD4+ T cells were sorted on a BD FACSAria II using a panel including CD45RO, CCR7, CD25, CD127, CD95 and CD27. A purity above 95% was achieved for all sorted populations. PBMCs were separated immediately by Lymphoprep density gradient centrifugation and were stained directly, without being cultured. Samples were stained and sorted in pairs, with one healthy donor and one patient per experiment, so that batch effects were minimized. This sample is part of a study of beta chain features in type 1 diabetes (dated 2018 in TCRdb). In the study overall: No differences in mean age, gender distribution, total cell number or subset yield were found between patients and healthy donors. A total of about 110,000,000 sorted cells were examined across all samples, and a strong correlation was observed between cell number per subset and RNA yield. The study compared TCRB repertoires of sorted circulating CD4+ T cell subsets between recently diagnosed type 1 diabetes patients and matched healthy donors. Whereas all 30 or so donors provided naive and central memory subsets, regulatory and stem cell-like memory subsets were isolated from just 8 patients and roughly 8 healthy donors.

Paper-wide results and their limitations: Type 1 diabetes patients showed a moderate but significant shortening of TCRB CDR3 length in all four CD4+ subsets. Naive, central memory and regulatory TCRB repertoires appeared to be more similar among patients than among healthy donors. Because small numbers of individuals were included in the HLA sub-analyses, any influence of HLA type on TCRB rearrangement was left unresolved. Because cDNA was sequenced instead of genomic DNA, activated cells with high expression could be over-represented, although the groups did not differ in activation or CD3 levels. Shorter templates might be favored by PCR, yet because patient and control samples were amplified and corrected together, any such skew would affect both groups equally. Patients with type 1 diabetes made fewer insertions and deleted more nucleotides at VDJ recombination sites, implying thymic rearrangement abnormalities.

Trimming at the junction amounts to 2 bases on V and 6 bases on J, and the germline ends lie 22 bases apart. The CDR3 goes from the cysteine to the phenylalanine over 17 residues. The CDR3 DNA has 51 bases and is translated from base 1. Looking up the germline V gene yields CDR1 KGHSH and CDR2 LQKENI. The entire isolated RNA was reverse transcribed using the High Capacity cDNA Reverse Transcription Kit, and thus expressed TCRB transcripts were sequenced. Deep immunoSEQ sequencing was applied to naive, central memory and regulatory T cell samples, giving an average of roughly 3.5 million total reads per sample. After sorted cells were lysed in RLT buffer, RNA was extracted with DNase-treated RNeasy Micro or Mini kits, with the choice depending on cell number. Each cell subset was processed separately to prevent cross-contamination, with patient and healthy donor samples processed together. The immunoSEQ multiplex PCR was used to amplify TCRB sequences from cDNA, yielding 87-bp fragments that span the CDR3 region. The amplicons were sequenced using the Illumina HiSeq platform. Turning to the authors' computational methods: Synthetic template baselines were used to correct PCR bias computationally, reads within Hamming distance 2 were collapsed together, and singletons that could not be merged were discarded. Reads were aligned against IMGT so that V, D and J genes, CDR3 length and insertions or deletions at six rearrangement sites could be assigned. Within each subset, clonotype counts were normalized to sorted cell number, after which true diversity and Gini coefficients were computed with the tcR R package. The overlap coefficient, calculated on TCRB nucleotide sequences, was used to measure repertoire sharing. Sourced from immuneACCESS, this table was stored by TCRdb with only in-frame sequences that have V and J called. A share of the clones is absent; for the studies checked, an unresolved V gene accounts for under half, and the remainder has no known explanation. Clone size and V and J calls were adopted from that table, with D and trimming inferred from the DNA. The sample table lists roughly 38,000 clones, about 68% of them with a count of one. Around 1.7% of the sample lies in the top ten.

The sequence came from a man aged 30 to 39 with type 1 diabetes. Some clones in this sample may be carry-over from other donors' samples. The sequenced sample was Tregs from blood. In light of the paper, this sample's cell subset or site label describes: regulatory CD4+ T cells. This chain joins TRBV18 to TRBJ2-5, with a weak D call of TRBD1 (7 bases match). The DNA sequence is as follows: TGTGCCAGCTCACCATCTCCTCAATTAGGGGGCGGGAAGACCCAGTACTTC. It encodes CASSPSPQLGGGKTQYF.